This TCR beta chain comes out of a study of blood T cell repertoires in COVID-19. On the study more broadly: PBMCs, B-cell-depleted T cells, or T cells were the source of the cDNA or gDNA that made up the material.

The CDR3 is made up of 13 amino acids. Germline V lookup: CDR1 KGHDR, CDR2 SFDVKD. V shed 9 bases and J 14 bases; nucleotides not matched to a gene: 13. In its sample, this clone was seen once. Authors' analysis steps: How many nucleated cells were present was estimated from reference gene primer amplification. Assay: immunoSEQ multiplex PCR; the TCRdb copy retains only in-frame clones and omits some. Clonal size and the V and J genes are those of that table, whereas D and trimming came from the DNA. The table includes about 150,000 clones, around 89% detected once. The receptor was derived from a man between 60 and 75 years old with active or convalescent COVID-19. The J gene is TRBJ1-4, the V gene TRBV24-1; 8 bases line up with TRBD1. Sequencing was done on a sample of peripheral blood. CDR3 nucleotides: TGTGCCACCGCCGGACAGGGCCGCCCTTACCTGTTTTTT. Its translation is CATAGQGRPYLFF.